What follows describes a single TCR beta chain. It has no known antigen specificity. Per-base qualities were not stored, and no clone one base away is much larger. The immunoSEQ Assay, a bias-controlled multiplex PCR, was used to amplify TCRbeta CDR3 regions from genomic DNA. Turning to the authors' computational methods: The number of nucleated cells in each sample was estimated by amplification of reference gene primers within the assay. Sequence reads were collapsed and filtered to measure the absolute abundance of every unique TCRbeta CDR3 rearrangement. For each sample, productive Simpson clonality was calculated as the square root of Simpson's diversity index over productive rearrangements. Held by TCRdb, this immuneACCESS table contains in-frame sequences only and omits some clones. Under half of the omission traces to an unresolved V gene where checked; the cause of the rest is unknown. V and J calls and clone size are given by that table; D and trimming were obtained from the DNA. In all, the sample holds around 97,000 clones, and 70% to 85% of those were seen once. The biggest ten clones account for about 10% of the sample.

This record comes from a study of blood T cell repertoires in COVID-19 (dated by TCRdb to between 2020 and 2021). For context, the study as a whole: Samples from collaborators originated in the United States, Italy and Spain and spanned both the acute and convalescent phases of COVID-19. The prospective study material was composed of cDNA or gDNA derived from T cells, B-cell-depleted T cells, or PBMCs. Deeply sampled blood TCRbeta repertoires from subjects exposed to, actively infected with, or recovered from COVID-19 were included in the dataset. The repertoires were released in a freely available public database intended as a resource for research on the immune response to SARS-CoV-2. The samples were drawn from two sources: the first 160 participants of the ongoing ImmuneRACE study, and fewer than 1,500 subjects contributed by 6 global collaborators. A de-identified subject ID, COVID-19 status, age in years and sex were almost always included in the sample metadata. Where available, HLA class I and class II types were obtained from metadata supplied by the sample provider rather than from assay-based typing. General conclusions and limits of the study: Clinical and demographic metadata were provided uncurated, with the amount varying by source and participant.

Via the germline V gene, CDR1 is LGHNA and CDR2 YSLEER. After removal of 5 bases from V and 2 bases from J, the junction retains 3 bases not matched to a gene. The CDR3 runs 14 amino acids, cysteine and phenylalanine included. The only DNA kept is the CDR3, 42 bases in frame from the first base. Whole blood was collected in K2EDTA tubes by collaborating institutions according to the institutions' own protocols. For TCRbeta analysis, collaborator samples were shipped as frozen whole blood, as isolated PBMCs, or as DNA extracted from either sample type. Recombination joined TRBV4-3 with TRBJ1-5; 7 bases in the middle match TRBD1. The specimen sequenced was peripheral blood. The receptor's source is an older man with acute or convalescent COVID-19. The nucleotide sequence is TGCGCCAGCAGCGACGGACAGGGCAATCAGCCCCAGCATTTT. Translated, this gives CASSDGQGNQPQHF.